Described below is a single T cell receptor beta chain sequence and its context. Sequenced by immunoSEQ multiplex PCR; TCRdb stores in-frame clones only, minus some. The sample contains 950,000 to 1,100,000 clones, around four fifths of which appear only once. This entry belongs to a study of shared clonotypes between healthy human individuals. Germline V lookup: CDR1 MGHDK, CDR2 SYGVNS. The CDR3 runs 15 residues. Trimming took 3 bases from V and 6 from J; bases not matched to a gene: 3. The sequenced material came from memory CD4+ T cells sorted from blood. This sample's subset: CD45RA-negative fraction. The rearrangement joins TRBV25-1 to TRBJ2-3; 13 nucleotides agree with TRBD2. The receptor's source is a man between 18 and 35 years old in good health. The chain's CDR3 is CASSDLTSGGDTQYF. The DNA for the CDR3 is TGTGCCAGCAGTGACCTGACTAGCGGGGGGGATACGCAGTATTTT.